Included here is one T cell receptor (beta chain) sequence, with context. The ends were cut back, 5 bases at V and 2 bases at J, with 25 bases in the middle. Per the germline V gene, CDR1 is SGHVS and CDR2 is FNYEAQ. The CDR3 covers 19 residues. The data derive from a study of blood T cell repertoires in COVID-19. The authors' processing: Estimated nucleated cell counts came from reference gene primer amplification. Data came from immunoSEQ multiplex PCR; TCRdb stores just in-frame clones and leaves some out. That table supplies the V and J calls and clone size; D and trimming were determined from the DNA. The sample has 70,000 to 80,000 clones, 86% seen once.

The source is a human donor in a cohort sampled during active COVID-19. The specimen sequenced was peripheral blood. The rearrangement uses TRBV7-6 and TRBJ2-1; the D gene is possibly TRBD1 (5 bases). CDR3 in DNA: TGTGCCAGCAGCCCAGCGCAGTTTGGTGGGGTGGGGCCCTACAATGAGCAGTTCTTC. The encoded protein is CASSPAQFGGVGPYNEQFF.